These 29 T cell receptor beta chains originate from one sample sequenced in a study of control samples from healthy donors and cancer patients. TCRdb's copy holds only in-frame clones and misses some; the assay was immunoSEQ multiplex PCR. The sample lists roughly 370,000 clones, about 93% occurring once. Sequenced sample: PBMCs. These receptors were obtained from a man in his forties with head and neck cancer.

The rearrangement uses TRBV3-1 (or the pseudogene TRBV3-2) and TRBJ1-2; no firm D call. Germline V gene sequence: CDR1 LGHDT, CDR2 YNNKEL (reference sequence). The CDR3 loop spans 10 amino acids. V was shortened by 11 bases and J by 8 bases, with 12 bases between the two germline ends. The CDR3 reads CAPSVKGYTF. CDR3 coding DNA: TGTGCCCCCAGCGTAAAGGGCTACACCTTC.

V usage is TRBV18 and J usage is TRBJ2-7; D is unresolved. The V end was cut by 0 bases, the J end by 3 bases, with 9 bases between. The germline V gene encodes CDR1 KGHSH and CDR2 LQKENI. This CDR3 has 14 residues. The CDR3 sequence is CASSPPNGNYEQYF. CDR3 bases: TGTGCCAGCTCACCACCTAACGGAAACTACGAGCAGTACTTC.

This chain uses TRBV7-3 with TRBJ2-1; the match to TRBD2 covers 8 bases. The CDR3 has 17 amino acids. Germline V lookup: CDR1 SGHTA, CDR2 FQGTGA. With 2 bases clipped from V and 4 bases from J, the junction kept 10 bases outside the gene matches. CDR3 residues: CASSLGPVAGLYNEQFF. CDR3 coding DNA: TGTGCCAGCAGCTTAGGGCCAGTAGCGGGGCTGTACAATGAGCAGTTCTTC.

The genes are TRBV28 and TRBJ2-7; D assignment may be TRBD1 or TRBD2 (5 bases each). The germline V and J ends were trimmed by 5 bases and 1 base, with 15 bases remaining between them. Germline-derived CDR1 and CDR2 are MDHEN and SYDVKM. The CDR3 has 15 amino acids. The CDR3 protein is CASSDDWGFSYEQYF. DNA for the CDR3: TGTGCCAGCAGTGACGACTGGGGGTTTTCCTACGAGCAGTACTTC.

The count of this clone is one. This chain links TRBV19 with TRBJ2-3, with D perhaps matching TRBD2 (5 bases). V was shortened by 5 bases and J by 0 bases, with 15 bases between the two germline ends. Germline-derived CDR1 and CDR2 are LNHDA and SQIVND (reference sequence). The CDR3 consists of 16 residues. The CDR3 DNA reads as TGTGCCAGTAGTCCTGTCGGCCGGACTAGCACAGATACGCAGTATTTT. Protein: CASSPVGRTSTDTQYF.

The chain couples TRBV5-5 to TRBJ2-2, with D possibly TRBD1 on 7 matching bases. The ends were cut back, 0 bases at V and 5 bases at J, with 17 bases in the middle. From germline, CDR1 is SGHKS and CDR2 YYEKEE (reference sequence). This CDR3 contains 17 residues. CDR3 coding DNA: TGTGCCAGCAGCTTGGGGTCGCAGGGGGGCGGGACCGGGGAGCTGTTTTTT. Translation gives CASSLGSQGGGTGELFF.

The V and J genes are TRBV7-2 and TRBJ2-7; D is possibly TRBD1 (7 bases). V lost 7 bases and J lost 5, with 21 bases in between. The germline V gene encodes CDR1 SGHTA and CDR2 FQGNSA. The CDR3 totals 15 residues. The CDR3 region is CASTSLAAGGNEQYF. The CDR3 DNA reads TGTGCCAGCACCTCATTAGCGGCAGGGGGGAACGAGCAGTACTTC.

This rearrangement joins TRBV29-1 to TRBJ2-1; TRBD2 matches at 10 bases. Trimming took 5 bases from V and 7 from J; bases not matched to a gene: 5. CDR1 and CDR2 from the germline V gene are SQVTM and ANQGSEA. There are 13 residues in the CDR3. CDR3 DNA: TGCAGCGTTATAGCGGGGGGCTTTAATGAGCAGTTCTTC. It codes for CSVIAGGFNEQFF.

A remark on this clone: Other DNA sequences from this sample encode an identical CDR3 as well. The chain has TRBV12-3 or TRBV12-4 and TRBJ1-5; D gene ambiguous. Trimming removed 2 bases from V and 7 bases from J, with 6 bases in between. There are 12 residues in the CDR3. The CDR3 bases are TGTGCCAGCAGTTTATCAGACCAGCCCCAGCATTTT. Its translation: CASSLSDQPQHF.

The chain joins TRBV5-1 to TRBJ2-1; the match to TRBD2 covers 8 bases. Trimming took 3 bases from V and 0 from J; bases not matched to a gene: 5. The CDR3 sequence is 16 residues long. CDR1 SGHRS and CDR2 YFSETQ come from the germline V gene. The CDR3 nucleotides read TGCGCCAGCAGCTCCGCGGGAGGCAGCTCCTACAATGAGCAGTTCTTC. Its protein product is CASSSAGGSSYNEQFF. Looking up the rest from reference TRBV5-1 and TRBJ2-1 gives the full variable domain: KAGVTQTPRYLIKTRGQQVTLSCSPISGHRSVSWYQQTPGQGLQFLFEYFSETQRNKGNFPGRFSGRQFSNSRSEMNVSTLELGDSALYLCASSSAGGSSYNEQFFGPGTRLTVL.

The chain is built from TRBV6-5 and TRBJ2-7, with D possibly matching TRBD2 (5 bases). V lost 6 bases and J lost 7, with 16 bases in between. The CDR3 contains 13 residues. The germline gives CDR1 MNHEY, CDR2 SVGAGI. DNA of the CDR3: TGTGCCAGCAGACCCGATCCCTGGAGGGAGCAGTACTTC. Residues: CASRPDPWREQYF.

The rearrangement links TRBV4-3 to TRBJ2-5, with D perhaps matching TRBD1 (5 bases). V dropped 1 base and J dropped 0 bases, with 15 bases sitting between them. Germline values: CDR1 LGHNA, CDR2 YSLEER. This CDR3 has 17 amino acids. CDR3 in amino acids: CASSQGPGPNYQETQYF. The CDR3 DNA sequence: TGCGCCAGCAGCCAAGGGCCAGGGCCAAATTACCAAGAGACCCAGTACTTC.

This clone was observed once. This chain uses TRBV5-1 with TRBJ1-1; possibly TRBD1 for D (5 bases). CDR3 length equals 15 residues. V shed 3 bases and J shed 0 bases, with 12 bases lying between them. Germline V gives CDR1 SGHRS, CDR2 YFSETQ. This CDR3 reads CASSSGTVMNTEAFF. The CDR3 DNA follows: TGCGCCAGCAGCTCGGGGACCGTTATGAACACTGAAGCTTTCTTT.

V is TRBV7-3 and J is TRBJ2-3, with a possible D match to TRBD2 (6 bases). Trimming left V 5 bases short and J 5 bases short, with 20 bases between. This CDR3 spans 16 amino acids. CDR1 is SGHTA and CDR2 is FQGTGA in the germline V gene. CDR3 DNA: TGTGCCAGCAGCCCCCTAGGGCCTCGGGGAGGAGATACGCAGTATTTT. This encodes CASSPLGPRGGDTQYF.

The CDR3, as DNA: TGTGCCTGCTTGGCAGGGGGGTCTGGAAACACCATATATTTT. Protein product: CACLAGGSGNTIYF. The rearrangement links TRBV30 to TRBJ1-3; 7 nucleotides agree with TRBD1. The CDR3 is 14 residues long. Unmatched junction bases numbered 6, after V lost 6 bases and J lost 1 base. The V gene's germline CDR1 is GTSNPN and CDR2 SVGIG (reference sequence). The variable domain in full, with the rest retrieved from reference TRBV30 and TRBJ1-3, is SQTIHQWPATLVQPVGSPLSLECTVEGTSNPNLYWYRQAAGRGLQLLFYSVGIGQISSEVPQNLSASRPQDRQFILSSKKLLLSDSGFYLCACLAGGSGNTIYFGEGSWLTVV.

V and J are TRBV27 and TRBJ1-1; possibly TRBD1 for D (5 bases). Trimming took 6 bases from V and 4 from J, leaving 12 bases between them. Germline V gives CDR1 MNHEY, CDR2 SMNVEV (reference sequence). This CDR3 comprises 13 residues. The CDR3 DNA follows: TGTGCCAGCAGAAGGGGATTGGGCACTGAAGCTTTCTTT. Its translation is CASRRGLGTEAFF.

The chain has TRBV3-1 (or the pseudogene TRBV3-2) and TRBJ1-3, with D hard to call. This CDR3 has 16 residues. Germline-derived CDR1 and CDR2 are LGHDT and YNNKEL (reference sequence). The V end lost 4 bases, the J end lost 0 bases, and 13 bases lay between the germline ends. The CDR3: CASSPSGHLSGNTIYF. CDR3 nucleotide sequence: TGTGCCAGCAGCCCCTCCGGGCATCTCTCTGGAAACACCATATATTTT.

This rearrangement joins TRBV5-6 to TRBJ1-1; 8 bases line up with TRBD1. CDR3 size: 17 residues. The V gene's germline CDR1 is SGHDT and CDR2 YYEEEE. With V trimmed by 3 bases and J by 3 bases, 13 bases remained unmatched. CDR3 bases: TGTGCCAGCAGCTCGGGACAGGAGCTTGGAAGGGACACTGAAGCTTTCTTT. It specifies CASSSGQELGRDTEAFF.

This clone appeared a few times. V is TRBV19 and J is TRBJ2-6; 7 nucleotides line up with TRBD1. V lost 7 bases to trimming and J lost 0 bases; unmatched junction nucleotides: 9. Germline CDR1 and CDR2: LNHDA and SQIVND (reference sequence). The CDR3 sequence is 17 residues long. CDR3 coding DNA: TGTGCCAGTAAGCCGGGACAGCCTTCCTCTGGGGCCAACGTCCTGACTTTC. It translates to CASKPGQPSSGANVLTF. Full variable domain (rest looked up from reference TRBV19 and TRBJ2-6): DGGITQSPKYLFRKEGQNVTLSCEQNLNHDAMYWYRQDPGQGLRLIYYSQIVNDFQKGDIAEGYSVSREKKESFPLTVTSAQKNPTAFYLCASKPGQPSSGANVLTFGAGSRLTVL.

The rearrangement uses TRBV6-1 and TRBJ1-5; D not resolved. CDR1 MNHNS and CDR2 SASEGT come from the germline V gene. The CDR3 has 15 amino acids. The V end lost 2 bases, the J end lost 0 bases, and 8 bases lay between the germline ends. CDR3 protein: CASSELNYSNQPQHF. The CDR3 DNA is TGTGCCAGCAGTGAATTGAATTATAGCAATCAGCCCCAGCATTTT.

The sample holds one count of this clone. The V call is TRBV9, the J call TRBJ2-7; 9 bases agree with TRBD1. The CDR3 totals 14 residues. Germline loops: CDR1 SGDLS, CDR2 YYNGEE. The ends lost 1 base at V and 9 bases at J; junction bases unmatched: 8. CDR3 in amino acids: CASSVTDRGRGQYF. The CDR3 DNA reads as TGTGCCAGCAGCGTAACGGACAGGGGTCGAGGGCAGTACTTC.

The chain has TRBV6-1 and TRBJ1-1, with D uncertain. Trimming left V 2 bases short and J 8 bases short, with 9 bases between. CDR1 MNHNS and CDR2 SASEGT come from the germline V gene. This CDR3 region has 12 residues. Here the CDR3 reads CASSERSSEAFF. In DNA, the CDR3 is TGTGCCAGCAGTGAAAGGTCATCAGAAGCTTTCTTT.

V and J are TRBV19 and TRBJ2-7; no clear D gene. Trimming shortened V by 5 bases and J by 10 bases, and 15 bases separated the two germline ends. Germline V CDR1 and CDR2: LNHDA, SQIVND (reference sequence). The CDR3 is made up of 12 amino acids. The CDR3 protein is CASSPLLGEQYF. CDR3 DNA: TGTGCCAGTAGTCCCTTGCTTGGGGAACAGTACTTC.

This clone has only a few counts. The CDR3 loop reads CASSLRFGRSQPQHF. The CDR3 region has the DNA TGTGCCAGCAGTTTAAGGTTTGGCCGAAGTCAGCCCCAGCATTTT. The chain combines TRBV27 with TRBJ1-5; D call uncertain. Per germline, CDR1 MNHEY and CDR2 SMNVEV (reference sequence). The CDR3 has 15 residues. Trimming removed 2 bases from V and 6 bases from J, with 14 bases in between.

This clone showed up just once. The chain couples TRBV11-2 to TRBJ2-2; possibly TRBD1 or TRBD2 for D (5 bases each). The ends were cut back, 1 base at V and 5 bases at J, with 8 bases in the middle. The germline gives CDR1 SGHAT, CDR2 FQNNGV. This CDR3 contains 14 residues. The CDR3 nucleotides are TGTGCCAGCAGCTTAGCATGGGGGACCGGGGAGCTGTTTTTT. Translated, it gives CASSLAWGTGELFF.

The chain joins TRBV30 to TRBJ1-5, with a tentative D call TRBD1 (5 bases). V lost 1 base to trimming and J lost 4 bases, with 11 bases between them. This CDR3 spans 14 amino acids. Germline V CDR1 and CDR2: GTSNPN, SVGIG (reference sequence). DNA for the CDR3: TGTGCCTGGAGTGGTTCAACAGGAAATCAGCCCCAGCATTTT. This gives the protein CAWSGSTGNQPQHF.

J is TRBJ2-1 and V is TRBV15; D remains ambiguous. Trimming shortened V by 0 bases and J by 4 bases, and 1 base separated the two germline ends. Germline lookup yields CDR1 LNHNV and CDR2 YYDKDF (reference sequence). The CDR3 consists of 12 residues. CDR3 sequence reads: CATSRDYNEQFF. In nucleotides, the CDR3 is TGTGCCACCAGCAGAGATTACAATGAGCAGTTCTTC.

This chain links TRBV4-2 with TRBJ1-1, with D unresolved. Germline CDR1 reads LGHNA; CDR2 reads YNFKEQ. This CDR3 spans 11 amino acids. The V and J ends lost 4 bases and 6 bases respectively, with 6 bases between them. The CDR3 coding sequence is TGTGCCAGCAGCCTCACATCTGAAGCTTTCTTT. It is translated as CASSLTSEAFF.

On this clone itself: The junction differs from germline at one of its ends, possibly a read error. The chain uses TRBV19 and TRBJ2-3; TRBD2 aligns across 9 bases. This CDR3 is 18 amino acids long. Looked up from germline, CDR1 is LNHDA and CDR2 is SQIVND (reference sequence). CDR3 sequence reads: CARSISRTRGGAGGTQYF. CDR3 bases: TGTGCCCGTAGTATCTCCAGGACTCGCGGGGGGGCGGGGGGGACGCAGTATTTT.